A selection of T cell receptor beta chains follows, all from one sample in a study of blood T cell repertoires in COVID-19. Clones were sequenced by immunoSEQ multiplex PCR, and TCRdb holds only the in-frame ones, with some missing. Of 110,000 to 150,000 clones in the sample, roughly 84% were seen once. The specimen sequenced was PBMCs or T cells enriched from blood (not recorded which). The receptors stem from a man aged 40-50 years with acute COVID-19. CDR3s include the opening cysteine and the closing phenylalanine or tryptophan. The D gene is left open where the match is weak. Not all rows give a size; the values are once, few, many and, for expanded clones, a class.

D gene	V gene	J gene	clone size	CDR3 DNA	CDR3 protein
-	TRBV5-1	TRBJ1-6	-	TGCGCCAGCAGCGCCACGGTGGGCGGGAATTCACCCCTCCACTTT	CASSATVGGNSPLHF
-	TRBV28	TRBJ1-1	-	TGTGCCAGCAGCCCCCTAAACACTGAAGCTTTCTTT	CASSPLNTEAFF
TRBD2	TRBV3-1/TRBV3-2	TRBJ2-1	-	TGTGCCAGCAGCCAAGGGGCTAGCGGCTACAATGAGCAGTTCTTC	CASSQGASGYNEQFF
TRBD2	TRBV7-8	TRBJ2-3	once	TGTGCCAGCAGCCCCAGACTAGCGGGGCGAACAAATCCACAGATAACGCAGTATTTT	CASSPRLAGRTNPQITQYF
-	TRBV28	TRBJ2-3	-	TGTGCCAGCAGTTTGGAGGGACTGGGTACAGATACGCAGTATTTT	CASSLEGLGTDTQYF
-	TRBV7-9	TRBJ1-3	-	TGTGCCAGCAGCTTTCCACAGGGAAACACCATATATTTT	CASSFPQGNTIYF
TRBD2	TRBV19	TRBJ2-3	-	TGTGCCAGTAGTATGACTAGCGGGGGACCCACAGATACGCAGTATTTT	CASSMTSGGPTDTQYF
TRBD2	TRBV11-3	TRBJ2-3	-	TGTGCCAGCAGCCCCGGACTAGCGGGAGGTACAGATACGCAGTATTTT	CASSPGLAGGTDTQYF
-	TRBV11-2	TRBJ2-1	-	TGTGCCAGCAGCTTAGGACTGGGCTCCTACAATGAGCAGTTCTTC	CASSLGLGSYNEQFF
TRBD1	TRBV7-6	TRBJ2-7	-	TGTGCCAGCAGCTTAGGAGGGACAGCCTACTCCGAGCAGTACTTC	CASSLGGTAYSEQYF
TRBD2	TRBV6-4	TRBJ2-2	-	TGTGCCAGCAGTCCTGAGCGGGAGGCCGGGGAGCTGTTTTTT	CASSPEREAGELFF
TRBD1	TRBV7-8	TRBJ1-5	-	TGTGCCAGCAGCTTAAGACAGGGTGGGAGCAATCAGCCCCAGCATTTT	CASSLRQGGSNQPQHF
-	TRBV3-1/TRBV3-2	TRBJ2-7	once	TGTGCCAGCAGCCAAGCCCTCCACGAGCAGTACTTC	CASSQALHEQYF
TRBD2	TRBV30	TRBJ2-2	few	TGTGCCTGGAGTTCCGGCCTAGCGGGGCGGGCCGGGGAGCTGTTTTTT	CAWSSGLAGRAGELFF
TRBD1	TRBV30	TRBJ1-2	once	TGTGCCTGGAGTGTTCAGGGGGATCTTGGCTACACCTTC	CAWSVQGDLGYTF
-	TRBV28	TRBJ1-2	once	TGTGCCAGCAGTTTCCCAGGGGACTATGGCTACACCTTC	CASSFPGDYGYTF
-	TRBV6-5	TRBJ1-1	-	TGTGCCAGCGCCGGGAGGAGGGGCACTGAAGCTTTCTTT	CASAGRRGTEAFF
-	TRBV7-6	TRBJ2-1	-	TGTGCCAGCAGCCCATTTCCCCGACGGGGCTACAATGAGCAGTTCTTC	CASSPFPRRGYNEQFF
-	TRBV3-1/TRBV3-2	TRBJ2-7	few	TGTGCCAGCAGCCAACCGGGATACGAGCAGTACTTC	CASSQPGYEQYF
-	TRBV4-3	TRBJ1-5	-	TGCGCCAGCAGCCAAGACAGGAATCAGCCCCAGCATTTT	CASSQDRNQPQHF
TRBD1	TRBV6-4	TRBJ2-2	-	TGTGCCACCAGCCCCGGGACAGGGGGCACCGGGGAGCTGTTTTTT	CATSPGTGGTGELFF
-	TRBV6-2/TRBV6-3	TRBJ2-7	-	TGTGCCAGCAGTTATGGACTCACGAACGAGCAGTACTTC	CASSYGLTNEQYF
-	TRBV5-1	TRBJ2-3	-	TGCGCCAGCAGCTCGCAGGAGGGCCCGAGAGATACGCAGTATTTT	CASSSQEGPRDTQYF
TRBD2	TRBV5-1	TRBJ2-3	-	TGCGCCAGCAGCTTTTCGACTAGCGGTACAGATACGCAGTATTTT	CASSFSTSGTDTQYF
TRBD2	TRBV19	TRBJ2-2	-	TGTGCCAGTAGTGTGCCGGGACTAGCGGACCGCACCGGGGAGCTGTTTTTT	CASSVPGLADRTGELFF
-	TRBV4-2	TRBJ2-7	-	TGTGCCAGCAGCCAAGTAAGGGGTTACGAGCAGTACTTC	CASSQVRGYEQYF
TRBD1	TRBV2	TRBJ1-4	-	TGTGCCAGCAGGACAGACAGGGCGCGGGAAAAACTGTTTTTT	CASRTDRAREKLFF
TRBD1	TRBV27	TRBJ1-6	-	TGTGCCAGCAGTCCTACAGGGGGGGGTAATTCACCCCTCCACTTT	CASSPTGGGNSPLHF
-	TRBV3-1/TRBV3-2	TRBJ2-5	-	TGTGCCAGCAGCCAAGATAGGGCAGGGAAGACCCAGTACTTC	CASSQDRAGKTQYF
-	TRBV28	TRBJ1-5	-	TGTGCCAGCAGTTTCCTTTTGGGATCGGGACAGCCCCAGCATTTT	CASSFLLGSGQPQHF